This passage covers 26 T cell receptor beta chains from one sample sequenced in a study of shared clonotypes between healthy human individuals. Clones were read by immunoSEQ multiplex PCR, and TCRdb kept only the in-frame ones, dropping some. The sample has over a million clones; roughly 98% are singletons. The specimen sequenced was naive CD4+ T cells sorted from blood. The subset here: CD45RA+ positively selected. All receptors come from a man aged 25-45 years in good health.

This rearrangement joins TRBV6-5 to TRBJ2-7; TRBD1 matches at 9 bases. Germline V lookup: CDR1 MNHEY, CDR2 SVGAGI. The trim removed 0 bases at V and 3 bases at J, leaving 3 bases unmatched. CDR3 length: 15 residues. CDR3 residues: CASSYSTGGNYEQYF. In DNA, the CDR3 is TGTGCCAGCAGTTACTCGACAGGGGGAAACTACGAGCAGTACTTC.

V is TRBV4-1 and J is TRBJ2-7; a weak D match, TRBD2 (7 bases). V gave up 0 bases and J gave up 0 bases, with 9 bases separating them. Germline lookup yields CDR1 MGHRA and CDR2 YSYEKL. This CDR3 contains 15 residues. CDR3 in amino acids: CASSQERGGSYEQYF. The CDR3 DNA reads as TGCGCCAGCAGCCAAGAGAGGGGGGGCTCCTACGAGCAGTACTTC.

This clone was counted once. The chain couples TRBV5-1 to TRBJ2-1; TRBD1 might be the D (6 bases). V was cut by 0 bases and J by 9 bases, with 13 bases left in between. This CDR3 region has 14 residues. Germline CDR1 is SGHRS and CDR2 is YFSETQ. This CDR3 is CASSLATQGGEQFF. The CDR3 bases are TGCGCCAGCAGCTTGGCTACGCAAGGGGGTGAGCAGTTCTTC.

The chain is built from TRBV29-1 and TRBJ2-7, with D perhaps matching TRBD2 (6 bases). This CDR3 comprises 14 residues. CDR1 SQVTM and CDR2 ANQGSEA come from the germline V gene. Deletions cut 7 bases from V and 3 bases from J, with 19 bases between. The CDR3 is CSAGGRGRGYEQYF. Written as DNA, the CDR3 is TGCAGCGCCGGAGGGAGAGGGCGAGGCTACGAGCAGTACTTC.

The chain carries TRBV9 and TRBJ2-7, with TRBD1 identical over 9 bases. V was clipped by 4 bases and J by 3 bases; unmatched bases: 5. CDR3 length: 14 amino acids. The germline gives CDR1 SGDLS, CDR2 YYNGEE. DNA for the CDR3: TGTGCCAGCAGCCGCGGGACAGGGATCTACGAGCAGTACTTC. Protein product: CASSRGTGIYEQYF.

The chain carries TRBV7-2 and TRBJ1-5; D unresolved. This CDR3 contains 14 residues. V lost 1 base, J lost 5 bases, and 9 bases lay in between. Germline V gene lookup returns CDR1 SGHTA and CDR2 FQGNSA. The CDR3 nucleotides are TGTGCCAGCAGCTTAGTTGAGGGCCATCAGCCCCAGCATTTT. The encoded protein is CASSLVEGHQPQHF.

This clone was recorded only once. The CDR3: CASSSRGTYNEQFF. DNA for the CDR3: TGTGCCAGCAGCTCAAGAGGGACGTACAATGAGCAGTTCTTC. The gene calls are TRBV11-2 and TRBJ2-1, with D possibly called TRBD1 or TRBD2 (5 bases each). CDR1 and CDR2 (germline): SGHAT, FQNNGV. V was shortened by 4 bases and J by 4 bases, with 11 bases between the two germline ends. This CDR3 has 14 amino acids.

This rearrangement joins TRBV10-1 to TRBJ2-3, with a possible D match to TRBD2 (6 bases). With 2 bases removed from V and 4 bases from J, the gap between germline ends came to 7 bases. The CDR3 is 13 residues long. Germline CDR1 WNHNN, CDR2 SYGVQD (reference sequence). In DNA, the CDR3 is TGCGCCAGCAGTGAGGGGACTCCAGATACGCAGTATTTT. It yields the protein CASSEGTPDTQYF.

The chain is built from TRBV27 and TRBJ1-1; TRBD1 matches at 10 bases. This CDR3 contains 15 residues. Germline V gene data show CDR1 as MNHEY and CDR2 as SMNVEV (reference sequence). Trimming took 5 bases from V and 4 from J; bases not matched to a gene: 7. CDR3 in amino acids: CASSHRDRGPTEAFF. CDR3 DNA: TGTGCCAGCAGTCACCGGGACAGGGGCCCCACTGAAGCTTTCTTT.

This clone was seen once. The CDR3 is CASSEAGIVQETQYF. CDR3 in DNA: TGTGCCAGCAGTGAAGCAGGGATAGTCCAAGAGACCCAGTACTTC. This chain uses TRBV6-1 with TRBJ2-5; D not resolved. CDR1 is MNHNS, CDR2 SASEGT, per germline. The CDR3 spans 15 residues. The V and J ends lost 0 bases and 1 base respectively, with 9 bases between them.

This clone was observed once. The chain has TRBV29-1 and TRBJ2-1; 12 bases fit TRBD2. Losses at the gene ends were 7 bases for V and 1 base for J; bases not matched to a gene: 8. The CDR3 contains 16 residues. Germline V gene data show CDR1 as SQVTM and CDR2 as ANQGSEA. CDR3 sequence: CSENLAGGPSYNEQFF. CDR3 in DNA: TGCAGCGAGAACCTAGCGGGAGGGCCTTCCTACAATGAGCAGTTCTTC.

Only one count was recorded for this clone. The chain employs TRBV28 and TRBJ1-5; the D gene is possibly TRBD1 (5 bases). Trimming stripped 5 bases from V and 6 bases from J, with 17 bases between. Per germline, CDR1 MDHEN and CDR2 SYDVKM. The CDR3 length is 15 residues. The CDR3 bases are TGTGCCAGCAGTGGGAGACTAGGGGCAGGTCAGCCCCAGCATTTT. This codes for CASSGRLGAGQPQHF.

The chain links TRBV7-2 to TRBJ2-1; the D is unclear. The CDR3 length is 16 residues. Trimming left V 1 base short and J 6 bases short, with 16 bases between. CDR1 and CDR2 (germline): SGHTA, FQGNSA. The CDR3 here is CASSLETARGVNEQFF. The CDR3 nucleotides are TGTGCCAGCAGCTTAGAAACAGCTAGAGGTGTCAATGAGCAGTTCTTC. The full variable domain, rest sourced from reference TRBV7-2 and TRBJ2-1, is GAGVSQSPSNKVTEKGKDVELRCDPISGHTALYWYRQSLGQGLEFLIYFQGNSAPDKSGLPSDRFSAERTGGSVSTLTIQRTQQEDSAVYLCASSLETARGVNEQFFGPGTRLTVL.

The V call is TRBV9, the J call TRBJ2-1; tentative D call: TRBD2 (6 bases). Looked up from germline, CDR1 is SGDLS and CDR2 is YYNGEE. V was pared by 3 bases and J by 7 bases, with 20 bases between. This CDR3 has 16 residues. CDR3 bases: TGTGCCAGCAGCGCCGTCGGCGGGCTAGCGAGGAATGAGCAGTTCTTC. It encodes CASSAVGGLARNEQFF.

CDR3 DNA: TGTGCCAGCAGCTTAGAACCGGGTAACAATGAGCAGTTCTTC. It codes for CASSLEPGNNEQFF. The chain links TRBV11-1 to TRBJ2-1; D unresolved. V lost 1 base to trimming and J lost 5 bases, with 9 bases between them. This CDR3 spans 14 amino acids. Germline lookup yields CDR1 SGHAT and CDR2 FQDESV (reference sequence).

The V gene is TRBV18, the J gene TRBJ2-1; 12 positions agree with TRBD1. This CDR3 contains 22 residues. Trimming cost V 0 bases and J 10 bases; bases outside gene matches: 25. Per germline, CDR1 KGHSH and CDR2 LQKENI. The CDR3 nucleotides are TGTGCCAGCTCACCACCGGGAACACCGGGACAGGGGGCGGCCCTCCGTACCAGCGAGCAGTTCTTC. Amino acid sequence: CASSPPGTPGQGAALRTSEQFF.

V gene TRBV7-3 combines with J gene TRBJ1-5, with D possibly TRBD1 on 5 matching bases. Germline V CDR1 and CDR2: SGHTA, FQGTGA. Trimming removed 2 bases from V and 4 bases from J, with 6 bases in between. The CDR3 covers 13 residues. The CDR3 here is CASSLSGNQPQHF. CDR3 DNA sequence: TGTGCCAGCAGCTTATCAGGGAATCAGCCCCAGCATTTT. Looking up the rest from reference TRBV7-3 and TRBJ1-5 gives the full variable domain: GAGVSQTPSNKVTEKGKYVELRCDPISGHTALYWYRQSLGQGPEFLIYFQGTGAADDSGLPNDRFFAVRPEGSVSTLKIQRTERGDSAVYLCASSLSGNQPQHFGDGTRLSIL.

The chain links TRBV5-1 to TRBJ2-1; TRBD1 might be the D (6 bases). CDR1 is SGHRS and CDR2 is YFSETQ in the germline V gene. Trimming removed 4 bases at V and 2 bases at J, with 13 bases between. The length of the CDR3 is 15 residues. This CDR3 reads CASSPRDTTYNEQFF. The DNA for the CDR3 is TGCGCCAGCAGCCCCCGGGACACAACCTACAATGAGCAGTTCTTC.

This rearrangement joins TRBV19 to TRBJ1-1; D gene unclear. The CDR3 contains 13 residues. V lost 4 bases and J 1 base, leaving 7 bases between the germline ends. Germline values: CDR1 LNHDA, CDR2 SQIVND (reference sequence). CDR3 protein: CASSTPQNTEAFF. The DNA of the CDR3 is TGTGCCAGTAGTACACCTCAGAACACTGAAGCTTTCTTT. Supplemented by reference TRBV19 and TRBJ1-1, the full variable domain reads DGGITQSPKYLFRKEGQNVTLSCEQNLNHDAMYWYRQDPGQGLRLIYYSQIVNDFQKGDIAEGYSVSREKKESFPLTVTSAQKNPTAFYLCASSTPQNTEAFFGQGTRLTVV.

This clone was recorded once. The chain combines TRBV18 with TRBJ1-1; possible D gene TRBD1, 6 bases. Looked up from germline, CDR1 is KGHSH and CDR2 is LQKENI. Trimming removed 3 bases at V and 0 bases at J, with 17 bases between. The CDR3 is 17 amino acids. This CDR3 is CASSPFTRGSMNTEAFF. CDR3 sequence (DNA): TGTGCCAGCTCACCCTTCACCAGGGGCTCGATGAACACTGAAGCTTTCTTT.

The chain combines TRBV19 with TRBJ1-5; D is possibly TRBD1 (6 bases). Germline values: CDR1 LNHDA, CDR2 SQIVND (reference sequence). V shed 7 bases and J shed 0 bases, with 16 bases lying between them. The CDR3 contains 16 residues. The CDR3 bases are TGTGCCAGTACCTCGGACAGAGCCTATAGCAATCAGCCCCAGCATTTT. Its protein is CASTSDRAYSNQPQHF.

The genes are TRBV6-5 and TRBJ1-2; 8 bases line up with TRBD1. The CDR3 totals 16 residues. Germline CDR1 is MNHEY and CDR2 is SVGAGI. J was trimmed by 1 base and V by 2 bases; bases with no gene match: 6. For the CDR3, the DNA is TGTGCCAGCAGTTACCTCAGGGGGCTTATTAACTATGGCTACACCTTC. Amino acid sequence: CASSYLRGLINYGYTF.

CDR3 sequence reads: CASSIRGRMPGDYNEQFF. CDR3 DNA sequence: TGTGCCAGCAGCATCCGCGGGAGGATGCCCGGGGATTATAATGAGCAGTTCTTC. The chain combines TRBV5-4 with TRBJ2-1; 8 nucleotides align to TRBD2. Looked up from germline, CDR1 is SGHNT and CDR2 is YYREEE (reference sequence). V was pared by 4 bases and J by 7 bases, with 19 bases of the junction left unmatched. The CDR3 sequence is 18 residues long.

The rearrangement uses TRBV7-2 and TRBJ1-5; 7 nucleotides match TRBD1. J lost 0 bases, V lost 6 bases, and 5 bases had no gene match. This CDR3 spans 15 amino acids. Germline CDR1 and CDR2: SGHTA and FQGNSA. The CDR3, as DNA: TGTGCCAGCAGTCAACAGGGGACTAGCAATCAGCCCCAGCATTTT. Protein: CASSQQGTSNQPQHF.

This clone was recorded once. The V gene is TRBV5-1, the J gene TRBJ2-1, with no clear D. There are 16 residues in the CDR3. Germline V gene sequence: CDR1 SGHRS, CDR2 YFSETQ. V dropped 4 bases and J dropped 0 bases, with 14 bases sitting between them. The CDR3, as DNA: TGCGCCAGCAGCCGGACGGACGTAAGCTCCTACAATGAGCAGTTCTTC. It translates to CASSRTDVSSYNEQFF. Full variable domain (outside the CDR3, taken from reference TRBV5-1 and TRBJ2-1): KAGVTQTPRYLIKTRGQQVTLSCSPISGHRSVSWYQQTPGQGLQFLFEYFSETQRNKGNFPGRFSGRQFSNSRSEMNVSTLELGDSALYLCASSRTDVSSYNEQFFGPGTRLTVL.

With respect to this clone: Other DNA sequences in this specimen translate into the identical CDR3. The V gene is TRBV19, the J gene TRBJ2-2; no reliable D call. CDR3 length equals 13 residues. The V and J ends lost 1 base and 4 bases respectively, with 4 bases between them. CDR1 is LNHDA and CDR2 is SQIVND in the germline V gene (reference sequence). CDR3: CASSIASTGELFF. The CDR3 region has the DNA TGTGCCAGTAGTATAGCTAGCACCGGGGAGCTGTTTTTT.